This T cell receptor beta chain was obtained from a study of blood T cell repertoires in COVID-19 (dated by TCRdb to the early 2020s). General notes on the study: Collaborator samples came from the United States, Italy and Spain and covered acute and convalescent phases of COVID-19. Samples were obtained from the ongoing ImmuneRACE study (first 160 participants) and from approximately 1,200 subjects provided by 6 global collaborators. The material from the prospective study consisted of cDNA or gDNA derived from T cells, B-cell-depleted T cells, or PBMCs. Where HLA class I and class II types were available, the types were taken from metadata supplied by the sample provider, not from assay-based typing. A de-identified subject ID, COVID-19 status, age in years and sex were almost always included in the sample metadata. The dataset comprised deeply sampled blood TCRbeta repertoires from subjects exposed to, actively infected with, or recovered from COVID-19. The repertoires were released in a freely available public database meant as a resource for research on the immune response to SARS-CoV-2. Study-level results and caveats: How much clinical and demographic metadata was included differed by source and by participant, and the metadata was provided uncurated.

From cysteine to phenylalanine, the CDR3 is 13 amino acids long. Of the read, only the CDR3 DNA is kept; its 39 bases are in frame from base 1. The V end gives up 7 bases and the J end 5 bases, leaving 6 bases in the junction not matched to a gene. Per the germline V gene (reference sequence), WNHNN is the CDR1 and SYGVQD is the CDR2. TCRbeta CDR3 regions were amplified from genomic DNA using the immunoSEQ Assay, a bias-controlled multiplex PCR. In the source study's methods: Within the assay, amplification of reference gene primers was used to estimate how many nucleated cells each sample contained. Sequence reads were collapsed and filtered to measure the absolute abundance of every unique TCRbeta CDR3 rearrangement. Productive Simpson clonality was computed per sample as the square root of Simpson's diversity index over productive rearrangements. This is the immuneACCESS table as TCRdb keeps it, with only in-frame sequences that have V and J called. A part of the clones is gone; compared with another copy, unresolved V genes explain less than half, and the rest is unexplained. V, J and clone size are taken as reported in that table, and D and trimming were inferred from the DNA itself. This sample comprises 150,000 to 200,000 clones, roughly four fifths of them detected only once. Approximately 9.9% of the sample comes from the top ten.

To note about this clone: The antigen it binds to is not known. Base qualities are not at hand, and no much larger clone is one base apart.

Whole blood was collected in K2EDTA tubes by collaborating institutions according to the institutions' own protocols. Collaborator samples were shipped for TCRbeta analysis as frozen whole blood, isolated PBMCs, or DNA extracted from either sample type. Sequenced sample: peripheral blood. Here the chain combines TRBV10-1 and TRBJ2-3, and 7 bases in between align with TRBD1. The TCR was taken from a man aged 55 to 69 with active or convalescent COVID-19. The CDR3 sequence is CASKDRVEDTQYF. The DNA sequence is TGCGCCAGCAAAGACAGGGTTGAAGATACGCAGTATTTT.